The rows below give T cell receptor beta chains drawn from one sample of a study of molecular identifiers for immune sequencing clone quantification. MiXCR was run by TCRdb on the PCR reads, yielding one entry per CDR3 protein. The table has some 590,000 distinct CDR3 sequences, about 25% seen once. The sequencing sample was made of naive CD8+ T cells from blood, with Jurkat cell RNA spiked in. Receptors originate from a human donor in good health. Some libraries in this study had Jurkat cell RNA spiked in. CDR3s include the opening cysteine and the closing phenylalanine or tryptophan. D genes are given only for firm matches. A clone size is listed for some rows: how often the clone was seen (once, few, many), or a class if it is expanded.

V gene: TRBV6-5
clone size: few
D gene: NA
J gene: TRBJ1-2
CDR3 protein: CASRVGIGGYTF
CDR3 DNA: TGTGCCAGCAGGGTGGGCATAGGGGGCTACACCTTC

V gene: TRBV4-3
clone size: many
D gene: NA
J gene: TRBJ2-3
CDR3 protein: CASSHNPGGGTDTQYF
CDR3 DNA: TGCGCCAGCAGCCATAATCCAGGCGGGGGCACAGATACGCAGTATTTT

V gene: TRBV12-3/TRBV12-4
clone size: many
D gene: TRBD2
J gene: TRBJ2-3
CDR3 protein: CASSLAKIYSLSGGSDTQYF
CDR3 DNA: TGTGCCAGCAGTTTAGCAAAAATATACTCCCTCAGCGGGGGATCAGATACGCAGTATTTT

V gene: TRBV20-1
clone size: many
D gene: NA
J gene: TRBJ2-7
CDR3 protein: CSARDVAVEYF
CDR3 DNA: TGCAGTGCTAGAGACGTGGCCGTCGAGTACTTC

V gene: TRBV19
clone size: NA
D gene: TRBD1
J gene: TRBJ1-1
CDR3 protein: CASSIRPQGAFTEAFF
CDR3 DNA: TGTGCCAGTAGTATACGCCCCCAGGGGGCTTTCACTGAAGCTTTCTTT

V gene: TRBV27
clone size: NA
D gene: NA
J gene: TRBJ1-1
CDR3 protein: CASSLRTALMNTEAFF
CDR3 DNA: TGTGCCAGCAGTTTGAGGACAGCGCTAATGAACACTGAAGCTTTCTTT

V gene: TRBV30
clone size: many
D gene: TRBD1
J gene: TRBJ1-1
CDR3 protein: CADREYTEAFF
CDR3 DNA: TGTGCGGACAGGGAGTACACTGAAGCTTTCTTT

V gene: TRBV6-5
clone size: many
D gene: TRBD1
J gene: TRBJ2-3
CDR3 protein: CASSYEYTGVIDTQYF
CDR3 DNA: TGTGCCAGCAGTTACGAGTATACAGGGGTCATAGATACGCAGTATTTT

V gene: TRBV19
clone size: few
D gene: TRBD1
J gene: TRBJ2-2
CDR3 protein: CASSIRDRGITGELFF
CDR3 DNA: TGTGCCAGTAGTATCCGGGACAGGGGTATCACCGGGGAGCTGTTTTTT

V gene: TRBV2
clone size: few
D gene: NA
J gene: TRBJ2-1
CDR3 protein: CASSESRGNEQFF
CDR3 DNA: TGTGCCAGCAGTGAGTCTAGGGGCAATGAGCAGTTCTTC

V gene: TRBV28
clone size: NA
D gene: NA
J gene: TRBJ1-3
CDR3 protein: CASSLGTPGTTIYF
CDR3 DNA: TGTGCCAGCAGTTTGGGGACGCCTGGAACCACCATATATTTT

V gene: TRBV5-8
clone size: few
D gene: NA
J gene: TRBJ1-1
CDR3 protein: CASPPVDTEAFF
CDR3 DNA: TGTGCCAGCCCCCCCGTGGACACTGAAGCTTTCTTT

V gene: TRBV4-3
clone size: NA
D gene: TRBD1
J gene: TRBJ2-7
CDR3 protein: CASSQAQGASYEQYF
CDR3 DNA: TGCGCCAGCAGCCAGGCACAGGGGGCCTCCTACGAGCAGTACTTC

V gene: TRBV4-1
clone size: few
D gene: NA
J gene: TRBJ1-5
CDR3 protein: CASSHNRDMLEPQHF
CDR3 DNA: TGCGCCAGCAGCCACAACCGGGACATGCTGGAGCCCCAGCATTTT

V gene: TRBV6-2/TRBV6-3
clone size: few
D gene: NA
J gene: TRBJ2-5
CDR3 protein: CASSYYLVETGDQETQYF
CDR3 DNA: TGTGCCAGCAGTTACTATCTTGTGGAAACGGGGGACCAAGAGACCCAGTACTTC

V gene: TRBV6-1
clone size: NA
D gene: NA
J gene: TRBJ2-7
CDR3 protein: CASSEYSLRQYF
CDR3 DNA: TGTGCCAGCAGTGAATACAGTCTACGGCAGTACTTC

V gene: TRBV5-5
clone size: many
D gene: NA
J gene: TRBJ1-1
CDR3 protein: CASSSGLAEAFF
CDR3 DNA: TGTGCCAGCAGCTCTGGGTTGGCTGAAGCTTTCTTT

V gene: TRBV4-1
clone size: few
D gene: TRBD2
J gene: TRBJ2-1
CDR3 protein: CASSQEIFSGGWGNEQFF
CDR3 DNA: TGCGCCAGCAGCCAAGAAATCTTTAGCGGGGGATGGGGCAATGAGCAGTTCTTC

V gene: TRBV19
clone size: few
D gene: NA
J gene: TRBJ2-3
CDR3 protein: CASSIQPGGGTDTQYF
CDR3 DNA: TGTGCCAGTAGTATACAGCCTGGTGGGGGCACAGATACGCAGTATTTT

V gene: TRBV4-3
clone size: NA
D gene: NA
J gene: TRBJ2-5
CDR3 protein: CASSQDIVVQETQYF
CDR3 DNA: TGCGCCAGCAGCCAAGACATAGTGGTACAAGAGACCCAGTACTTC

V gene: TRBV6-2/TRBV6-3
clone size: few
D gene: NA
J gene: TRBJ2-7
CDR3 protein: CASSYAFYEQYF
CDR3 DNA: TGTGCCAGCAGTTACGCCTTCTACGAGCAGTACTTC

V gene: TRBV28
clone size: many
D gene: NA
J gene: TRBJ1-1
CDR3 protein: CASSWRGRGTEAFF
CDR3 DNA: TGTGCCAGCAGTTGGAGAGGGCGAGGAACTGAAGCTTTCTTT

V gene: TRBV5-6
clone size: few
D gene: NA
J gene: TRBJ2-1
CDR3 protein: CASSLSGFGHNEQFF
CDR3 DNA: TGTGCCAGCAGCTTGTCCGGGTTCGGGCATAATGAGCAGTTCTTC

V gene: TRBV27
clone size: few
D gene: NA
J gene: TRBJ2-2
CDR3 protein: CASSLSIRGRTGELFF
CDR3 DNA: TGTGCCAGCAGTTTATCGATACGGGGAAGGACCGGGGAGCTGTTTTTT

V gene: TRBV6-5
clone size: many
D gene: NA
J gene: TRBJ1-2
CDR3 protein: CASSPQKNYGYTF
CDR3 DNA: TGTGCCAGCAGTCCCCAGAAGAACTATGGCTACACCTTC

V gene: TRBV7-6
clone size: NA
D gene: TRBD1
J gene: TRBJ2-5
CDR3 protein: CASSLETGRFEETQYF
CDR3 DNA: TGTGCCAGCAGCTTAGAGACAGGGAGATTTGAAGAGACCCAGTACTTC

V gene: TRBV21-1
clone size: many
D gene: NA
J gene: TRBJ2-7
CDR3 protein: CASSSCQGPPKYEQYF
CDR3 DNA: TGTGCCAGCAGCAGCTGTCAGGGGCCCCCTAAGTACGAGCAGTACTTC

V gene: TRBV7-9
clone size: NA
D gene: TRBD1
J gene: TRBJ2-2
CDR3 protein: CASSLAGQGRTGELFF
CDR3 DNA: TGTGCCAGCAGCTTAGCGGGACAGGGAAGAACCGGGGAGCTGTTTTTT

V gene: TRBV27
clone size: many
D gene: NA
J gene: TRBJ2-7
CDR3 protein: CASRGTPDSYEQYF
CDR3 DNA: TGTGCCAGTAGAGGGACTCCTGACTCCTACGAGCAGTACTTC

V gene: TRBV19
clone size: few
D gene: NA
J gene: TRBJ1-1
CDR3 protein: CASKVGRGEAFF
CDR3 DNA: TGTGCCAGTAAAGTTGGGAGGGGAGAAGCTTTCTTT

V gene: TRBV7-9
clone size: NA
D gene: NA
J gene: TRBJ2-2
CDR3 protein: CASSFGPATGELFF
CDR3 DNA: TGTGCCAGCAGCTTCGGACCGGCTACGGGGGAGCTGTTTTTT

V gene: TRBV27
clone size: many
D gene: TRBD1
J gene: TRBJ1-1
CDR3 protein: CASSWDRENTEAFF
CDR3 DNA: TGTGCCAGCAGTTGGGACAGGGAGAACACTGAAGCTTTCTTT

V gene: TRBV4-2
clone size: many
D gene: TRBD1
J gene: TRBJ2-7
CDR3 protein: CASSQGRQGYEQYF
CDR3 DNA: TGTGCCAGCAGCCAGGGACGACAGGGCTACGAGCAGTACTTC

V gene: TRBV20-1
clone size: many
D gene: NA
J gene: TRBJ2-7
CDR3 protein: CSAGGTYEQYF
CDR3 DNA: TGCAGTGCGGGGGGTACCTACGAGCAGTACTTC

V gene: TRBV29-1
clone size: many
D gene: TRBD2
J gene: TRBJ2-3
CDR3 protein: CSVEDPLAGSTDTQYF
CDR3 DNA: TGCAGCGTTGAAGACCCCTTAGCGGGCAGCACAGATACGCAGTATTTT

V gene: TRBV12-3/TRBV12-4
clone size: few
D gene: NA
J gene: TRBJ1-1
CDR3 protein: CASSPSETTILFF
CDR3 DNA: TGTGCCAGCAGTCCGTCGGAAACAACCATATTGTTCTTT

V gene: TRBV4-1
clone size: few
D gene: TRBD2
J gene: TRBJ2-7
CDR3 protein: CASSQDTGTSVAYEQYF
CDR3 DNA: TGCGCCAGCAGCCAAGACACCGGGACTAGCGTCGCCTACGAGCAGTACTTC

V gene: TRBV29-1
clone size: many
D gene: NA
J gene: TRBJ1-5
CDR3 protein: CSVDGGAGQPQHF
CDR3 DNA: TGCAGCGTTGACGGGGGGGCTGGTCAGCCCCAGCATTTT

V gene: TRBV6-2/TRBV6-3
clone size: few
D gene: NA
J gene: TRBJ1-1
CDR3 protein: CASSYTYSGTEAFF
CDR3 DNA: TGTGCCAGCAGTTACACTTACAGCGGGACTGAAGCTTTCTTT

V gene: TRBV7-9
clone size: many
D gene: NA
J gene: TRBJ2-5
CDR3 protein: CASSRPGPYQETQYF
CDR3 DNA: TGTGCCAGCAGTCGACCGGGACCCTACCAAGAGACCCAGTACTTC

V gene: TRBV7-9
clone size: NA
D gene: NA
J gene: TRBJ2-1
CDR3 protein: CASSTPRLGRSSSYNEQFF
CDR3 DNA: TGTGCCAGCAGCACCCCCCGTTTAGGGCGGTCGAGCTCCTACAATGAGCAGTTCTTC